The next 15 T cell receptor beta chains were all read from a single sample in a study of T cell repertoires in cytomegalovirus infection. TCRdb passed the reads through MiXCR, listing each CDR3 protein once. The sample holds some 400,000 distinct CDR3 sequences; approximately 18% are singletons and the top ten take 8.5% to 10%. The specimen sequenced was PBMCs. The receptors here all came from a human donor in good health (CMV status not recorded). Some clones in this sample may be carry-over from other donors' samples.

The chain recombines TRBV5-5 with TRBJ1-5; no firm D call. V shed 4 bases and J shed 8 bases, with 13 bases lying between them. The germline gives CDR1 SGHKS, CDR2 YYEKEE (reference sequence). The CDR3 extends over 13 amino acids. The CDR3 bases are TGTGCCAGCAGCCGGGCCTCCCAGGAGCCCCAGCATTTT. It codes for CASSRASQEPQHF.

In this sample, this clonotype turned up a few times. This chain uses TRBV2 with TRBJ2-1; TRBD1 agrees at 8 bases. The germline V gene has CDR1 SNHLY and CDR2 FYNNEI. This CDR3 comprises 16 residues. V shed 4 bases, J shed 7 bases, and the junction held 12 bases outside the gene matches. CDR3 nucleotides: TGTGCCAGCAGTGCCCGCCTAGGACAGGGACAGAATGAGCAGTTCTTC. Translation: CASSARLGQGQNEQFF. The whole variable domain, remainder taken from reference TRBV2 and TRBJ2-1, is EPEVTQTPSHQVTQMGQEVILRCVPISNHLYFYWYRQILGQKVEFLVSFYNNEISEKSEIFDDQFSVERPDGSNFTLKIRSTKLEDSAMYFCASSARLGQGQNEQFFGPGTRLTVL.

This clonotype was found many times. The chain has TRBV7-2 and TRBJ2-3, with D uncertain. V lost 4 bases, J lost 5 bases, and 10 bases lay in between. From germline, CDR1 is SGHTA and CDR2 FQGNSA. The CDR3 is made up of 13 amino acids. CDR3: CASSSNTVDTQYF. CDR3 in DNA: TGTGCCAGCAGCTCCAATACGGTAGATACGCAGTATTTT.

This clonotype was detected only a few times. CDR3 DNA sequence: TGTGCCAGCAGCTTAAAGCGGGGACAGGGCACAGATACGCAGTATTTT. This codes for CASSLKRGQGTDTQYF. The V and J genes are TRBV7-2 and TRBJ2-3, with D possibly matching TRBD1 (8 bases). Trimming shortened V by 2 bases and J by 1 base, and 13 bases separated the two germline ends. From germline, CDR1 is SGHTA and CDR2 FQGNSA. The CDR3 totals 16 residues.

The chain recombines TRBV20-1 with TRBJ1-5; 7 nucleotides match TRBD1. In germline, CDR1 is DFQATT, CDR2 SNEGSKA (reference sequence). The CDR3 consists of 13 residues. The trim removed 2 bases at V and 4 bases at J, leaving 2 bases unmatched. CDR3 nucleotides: TGCAGTGCTAGAACACAGGGGAATCAGCCCCAGCATTTT. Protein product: CSARTQGNQPQHF.

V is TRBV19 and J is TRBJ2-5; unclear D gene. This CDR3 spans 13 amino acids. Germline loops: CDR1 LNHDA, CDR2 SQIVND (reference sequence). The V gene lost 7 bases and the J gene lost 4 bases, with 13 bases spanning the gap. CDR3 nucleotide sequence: TGTGCCAGTACTGGTAGCTTTCCAGAGACCCAGTACTTC. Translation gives CASTGSFPETQYF.

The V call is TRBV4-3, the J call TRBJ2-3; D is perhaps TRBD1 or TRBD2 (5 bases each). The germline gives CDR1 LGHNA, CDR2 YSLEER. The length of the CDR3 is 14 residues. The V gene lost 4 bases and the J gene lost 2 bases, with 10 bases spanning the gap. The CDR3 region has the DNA TGCGCCAGCAGCCCTGGGGGATTCACAGATACGCAGTATTTT. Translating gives CASSPGGFTDTQYF.

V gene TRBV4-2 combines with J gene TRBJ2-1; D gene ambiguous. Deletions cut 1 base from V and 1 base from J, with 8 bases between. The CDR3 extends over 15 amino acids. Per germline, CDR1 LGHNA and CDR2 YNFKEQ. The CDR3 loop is CASSQGTASYNEQFF. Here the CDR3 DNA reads TGTGCCAGCAGCCAAGGGACCGCTTCCTACAATGAGCAGTTCTTC.

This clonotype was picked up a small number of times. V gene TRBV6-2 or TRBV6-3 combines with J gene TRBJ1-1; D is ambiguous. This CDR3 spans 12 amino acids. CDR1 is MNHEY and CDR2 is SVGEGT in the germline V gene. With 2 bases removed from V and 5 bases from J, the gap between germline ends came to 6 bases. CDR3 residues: CASSYGWTEAFF. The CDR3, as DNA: TGTGCCAGCAGTTACGGGTGGACTGAAGCTTTCTTT.

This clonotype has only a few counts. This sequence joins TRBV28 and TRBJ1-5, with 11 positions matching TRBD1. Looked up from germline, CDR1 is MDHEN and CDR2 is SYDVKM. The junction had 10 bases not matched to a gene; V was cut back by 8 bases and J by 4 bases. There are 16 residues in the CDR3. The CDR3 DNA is TGTGCCAGCCTCCGGACAGGGGGCGGATTAAATCAGCCCCAGCATTTT. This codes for CASLRTGGGLNQPQHF.

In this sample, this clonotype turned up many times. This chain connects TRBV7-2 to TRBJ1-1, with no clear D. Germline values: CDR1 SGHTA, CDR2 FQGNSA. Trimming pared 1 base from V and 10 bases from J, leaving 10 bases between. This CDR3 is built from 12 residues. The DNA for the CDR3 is TGTGCCAGCAGCTTAGTGGAACTGGGAGCTTTCTTT. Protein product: CASSLVELGAFF.

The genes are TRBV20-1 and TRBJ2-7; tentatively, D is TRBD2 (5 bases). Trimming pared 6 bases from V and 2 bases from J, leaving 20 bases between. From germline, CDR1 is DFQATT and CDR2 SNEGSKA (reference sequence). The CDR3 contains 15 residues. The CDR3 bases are TGCAGTGCCCATGAGGGAGCCCTCTTTGCCTACGAGCAGTACTTC. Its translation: CSAHEGALFAYEQYF.

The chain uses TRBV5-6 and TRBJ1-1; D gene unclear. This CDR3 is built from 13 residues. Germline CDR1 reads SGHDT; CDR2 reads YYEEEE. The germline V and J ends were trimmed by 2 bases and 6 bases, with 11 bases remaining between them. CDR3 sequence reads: CASSFGGRPEAFF. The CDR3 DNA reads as TGTGCCAGCAGCTTCGGCGGTCGGCCTGAAGCTTTCTTT. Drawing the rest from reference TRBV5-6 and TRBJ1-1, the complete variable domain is DAGVTQSPTHLIKTRGQQVTLRCSPKSGHDTVSWYQQALGQGPQFIFQYYEEEERQRGNFPDRFSGHQFPNYSSELNVNALLLGDSALYLCASSFGGRPEAFFGQGTRLTVV.

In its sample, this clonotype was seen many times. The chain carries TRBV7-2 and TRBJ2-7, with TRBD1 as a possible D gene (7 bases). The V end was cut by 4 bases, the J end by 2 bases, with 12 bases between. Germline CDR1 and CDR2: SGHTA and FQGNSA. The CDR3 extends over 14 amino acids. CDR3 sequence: CASSSQGGPYEQYF. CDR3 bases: TGTGCCAGCAGCTCCCAGGGGGGCCCCTACGAGCAGTACTTC.

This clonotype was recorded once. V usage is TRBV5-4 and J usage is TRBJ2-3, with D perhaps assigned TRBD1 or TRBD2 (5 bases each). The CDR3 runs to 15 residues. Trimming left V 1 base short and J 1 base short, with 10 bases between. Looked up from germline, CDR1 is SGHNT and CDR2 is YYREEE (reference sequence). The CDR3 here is CASSLRGAGTDTQYF. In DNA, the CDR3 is TGTGCCAGCAGCTTGCGGGGCGCAGGCACAGATACGCAGTATTTT. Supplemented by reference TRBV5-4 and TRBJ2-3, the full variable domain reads ETGVTQSPTHLIKTRGQQVTLRCSSQSGHNTVSWYQQALGQGPQFIFQYYREEENGRGNFPPRFSGLQFPNYSSELNVNALELDDSALYLCASSLRGAGTDTQYFGPGTRLTVL.